This T cell receptor (beta chain) was identified during a study of human T cells and chemical hapten exposure. Regarding the study as a whole: Patch test score was positively correlated with the counts of PT1 expanded TCRs.

Unique molecular identifiers were attached to individual cDNA molecules during library preparation. TCRdb re-called the RACE reads through MiXCR, storing one row per CDR3 protein. The profile shows approximately 95,000 distinct CDR3 sequences, about an eighth of them singletons. The CDR3 runs 13 residues. Deletions cut 8 bases from V and 0 bases from J, with 10 bases between. Germline V lookup: CDR1 SGHAT, CDR2 FQNNGV. As for this clonotype: Antigen unknown.

As to time point: patch test 2, 6 weeks after DPC sensitization. Noted treatment: therapeutic diphenylcyclopropenone sensitization with weekly scalp DPC. The sequencing used whole blood, collected in connection with sensitization to the hapten diphenylcyclopropenone (DPC). V usage is TRBV11-2 and J usage is TRBJ1-1, with D unclear. The receptor was derived from a woman in her thirties or forties with alopecia areata. Some clones in this sample may be carry-over from other donors' samples. The CDR3 is CASRLVMNTEAFF. In DNA form, the CDR3 reads TGTGCCAGCCGCCTGGTAATGAACACTGAAGCTTTCTTT. The whole variable domain, remainder taken from reference TRBV11-2 and TRBJ1-1, is EAGVAQSPRYKIIEKRQSVAFWCNPISGHATLYWYQQILGQGPKLLIQFQNNGVVDDSQLPKDRFSAERLKGVDSTLKIQPAKLEDSAVYLCASRLVMNTEAFFGQGTRLTVV.